The 18 T cell receptor beta chains in this list originate from one sample, sequenced in a study of blood T cell repertoires in COVID-19. Clones were sequenced by immunoSEQ multiplex PCR, and TCRdb holds only the in-frame ones, with some missing. This table has about 160,000 clones, 70% to 85% appearing once. Sample: peripheral blood. The receptors were gathered from an elderly man with COVID-19, enrolled during active disease.

The chain is built from TRBV2 and TRBJ1-4, with 9 positions matching TRBD1. Germline values: CDR1 SNHLY, CDR2 FYNNEI. Germline trimming cut 3 bases from V and 8 bases from J; bases unmatched to any gene: 10. The CDR3 runs to 16 residues. In nucleotides, the CDR3 is TGTGCCAGCAGTGACTCAGATGGACAGGGGAAGGAAAAACTGTTTTTT. Protein: CASSDSDGQGKEKLFF.

V is TRBV7-2 and J is TRBJ1-1, with unresolved D. The germline CDR1 and CDR2 sequences are SGHTA and FQGNSA. Trimming took 3 bases from V and 0 from J, leaving 5 bases between them. The CDR3 runs 13 residues. CDR3 sequence (DNA): TGTGCCAGCAGCTTTCGTGTGAACACTGAAGCTTTCTTT. Amino acid sequence: CASSFRVNTEAFF.

The chain has TRBV27 and TRBJ2-7; 9 positions agree with TRBD1. V was clipped by 2 bases and J by 2 bases; unmatched bases: 4. The CDR3 is made up of 15 amino acids. Per germline, CDR1 MNHEY and CDR2 SMNVEV (reference sequence). CDR3 amino acids: CASSLGTGWAYEQYF. The DNA for the CDR3 is TGTGCCAGCAGTTTAGGGACAGGGTGGGCCTACGAGCAGTACTTC.

CDR3 region: CASSLDRSQPQHF. The CDR3 nucleotides read TGTGCCAGCAGCTTAGACAGGTCGCAGCCCCAGCATTTT. The chain couples TRBV11-2 to TRBJ1-5; D unresolved. Germline CDR1 is SGHAT and CDR2 is FQNNGV. This CDR3 contains 13 residues. Trimming shortened V by 0 bases and J by 7 bases, and 7 bases separated the two germline ends.

The chain combines TRBV20-1 with TRBJ2-3; D is uncertain. Trimming left V 3 bases short and J 0 bases short, with 13 bases between. Per germline, CDR1 DFQATT and CDR2 SNEGSKA (reference sequence). This CDR3 has 15 residues. CDR3 in amino acids: CSASVRSSSTDTQYF. The CDR3 bases are TGCAGTGCTAGTGTACGGAGCTCTAGCACAGATACGCAGTATTTT.

The CDR3 loop is CASGSGQGVAYTF. CDR3 DNA sequence: TGTGCCAGCGGCTCGGGACAGGGGGTAGCCTACACCTTC. The V and J genes are TRBV5-4 and TRBJ1-2, with TRBD1 identical over 11 bases. The CDR3 loop spans 13 amino acids. V dropped 7 bases and J dropped 10; count of bases not matched to a gene: 9. Germline lookup yields CDR1 SGHNT and CDR2 YYREEE (reference sequence). The full variable domain, with the rest looked up from reference TRBV5-4 and TRBJ1-2, is ETGVTQSPTHLIKTRGQQVTLRCSSQSGHNTVSWYQQALGQGPQFIFQYYREEENGRGNFPPRFSGLQFPNYSSELNVNALELDDSALYLCASGSGQGVAYTFGSGTRLTVV.

The V and J genes are TRBV11-2 and TRBJ1-1, with a weak D call TRBD1 (5 bases). The V end was cut by 2 bases, the J end by 5 bases, with 9 bases between. CDR3 length: 13 residues. Germline values: CDR1 SGHAT, CDR2 FQNNGV. The CDR3 spells CASSLWGETEAFF. The CDR3 bases are TGTGCCAGCAGCTTATGGGGGGAAACTGAAGCTTTCTTT.

This sequence joins TRBV18 and TRBJ2-5, with 7 positions matching TRBD1. The CDR3 contains 14 residues. The junction had 8 bases not matched to a gene; V was cut back by 8 bases and J by 2 bases. Per germline, CDR1 KGHSH and CDR2 LQKENI. CDR3 DNA: TGTGCCAGCCATCCCGGGACAGTACAAGAGACCCAGTACTTC. Translating gives CASHPGTVQETQYF.

The chain links TRBV29-1 to TRBJ1-2; tentatively, D is TRBD1 (5 bases). The germline gives CDR1 SQVTM, CDR2 ANQGSEA. The V gene lost 4 bases and the J gene lost 4 bases, with 10 bases spanning the gap. The CDR3 runs to 12 residues. CDR3 residues: CSVGGGAYGYTF. In DNA, the CDR3 is TGCAGCGTTGGGGGGGGTGCCTATGGCTACACCTTC.

The rearrangement uses TRBV9 and TRBJ2-3, with D possibly being TRBD2 (7 bases). The CDR3 is 15 residues long. Trimming left V 0 bases short and J 4 bases short, with 12 bases between. Germline-derived CDR1 and CDR2 are SGDLS and YYNGEE. This CDR3 reads CASSVGGGAPDTQYF. The CDR3 DNA follows: TGTGCCAGCAGCGTAGGAGGGGGGGCCCCAGATACGCAGTATTTT.

The rearrangement uses TRBV10-3 and TRBJ1-2; 7 positions agree with TRBD1. CDR3 length: 15 amino acids. Germline V gives CDR1 ENHRY, CDR2 SYGVKD. V was pared by 2 bases and J by 7 bases, with 10 bases of the junction left unmatched. This CDR3 is CAISEGPTGAPGYTF. The CDR3, as DNA: TGTGCCATCAGTGAGGGACCCACAGGGGCTCCTGGCTACACCTTC.

The chain uses TRBV7-3 and TRBJ2-1, with 10 nucleotides matching TRBD2. Unmatched junction bases numbered 11, after V lost 4 bases and J lost 8 bases. The CDR3 is 16 residues long. In germline, CDR1 is SGHTA, CDR2 FQGTGA. The chain's CDR3 is CASSSPRASGGDEQFF. The CDR3 DNA reads TGTGCCAGCAGCTCCCCCCGGGCTAGCGGGGGCGATGAGCAGTTCTTC.

This sequence joins TRBV19 and TRBJ2-6; 10 bases line up with TRBD1. Germline V gene data show CDR1 as LNHDA and CDR2 as SQIVND (reference sequence). Unmatched junction bases numbered 8, after V lost 6 bases and J lost 0 bases. There are 18 residues in the CDR3. CDR3 sequence (DNA): TGTGCCAGTAGAGGGGACAGGGGAATTTACTCTGGGGCCAACGTCCTGACTTTC. This translates into CASRGDRGIYSGANVLTF.

The chain is built from TRBV5-1 and TRBJ1-1, with D unresolved. V lost 0 bases, J lost 0 bases, and 9 bases lay in between. The CDR3 runs to 15 residues. Germline CDR1 reads SGHRS; CDR2 reads YFSETQ. The CDR3: CASSLGLIMNTEAFF. As DNA, the CDR3 is TGCGCCAGCAGCTTGGGGCTTATCATGAACACTGAAGCTTTCTTT.

This sequence joins TRBV10-3 and TRBJ2-5; the D is unclear. Germline CDR1 and CDR2: ENHRY and SYGVKD. The CDR3 loop spans 12 amino acids. The germline V and J ends were trimmed by 10 bases and 2 bases, with 11 bases remaining between them. CDR3 residues: CATRREQETQYF. The CDR3 nucleotides read TGTGCCACCAGAAGAGAACAAGAGACCCAGTACTTC.

The rearrangement links TRBV2 to TRBJ2-2; TRBD1 matches 9 bases. From germline, CDR1 is SNHLY and CDR2 FYNNEI. Losses at the gene ends were 8 bases for V and 5 bases for J; bases not matched to a gene: 12. The CDR3 runs 16 residues. This CDR3 is CASSAWTGAGTGELFF. The CDR3 coding sequence is TGTGCCAGCTCCGCCTGGACAGGGGCAGGGACCGGGGAGCTGTTTTTT. Using reference TRBV2 and TRBJ2-2 for the parts outside the CDR3, the full variable domain is EPEVTQTPSHQVTQMGQEVILRCVPISNHLYFYWYRQILGQKVEFLVSFYNNEISEKSEIFDDQFSVERPDGSNFTLKIRSTKLEDSAMYFCASSAWTGAGTGELFFGEGSRLTVL.

This sequence joins TRBV4-1 and TRBJ2-2; 7 nucleotides line up with TRBD2. CDR1 is MGHRA, CDR2 YSYEKL, per germline. CDR3 length equals 17 residues. Trimming removed 4 bases from V and 5 bases from J; junction bases left unmatched: 13. The CDR3: CASSPLGEGWWTGELFF. The DNA for the CDR3 is TGCGCCAGCAGCCCTCTAGGGGAGGGTTGGTGGACCGGGGAGCTGTTTTTT.

The CDR3 DNA follows: TGTGCCAGTACAGGGTTCGCCGGGGAGCTGTTTTTT. Translating it yields CASTGFAGELFF. The rearrangement links TRBV19 to TRBJ2-2; tentative D call: TRBD1 (5 bases). The CDR3 loop spans 12 amino acids. Germline V gene data show CDR1 as LNHDA and CDR2 as SQIVND (reference sequence). V shed 7 bases and J shed 6 bases, with 9 bases lying between them. Drawing the rest from reference TRBV19 and TRBJ2-2, the complete variable domain is DGGITQSPKYLFRKEGQNVTLSCEQNLNHDAMYWYRQDPGQGLRLIYYSQIVNDFQKGDIAEGYSVSREKKESFPLTVTSAQKNPTAFYLCASTGFAGELFFGEGSRLTVL.